The clone carrying this TCR beta chain was counted a few times. What it binds is not known. This specimen belongs to a study of T-cell reconstitution after alpha-beta-depleted transplantation in children. Study-wide points: Expanded clones from the graft, numbering several hundred, reportedly supplied alpha-beta T cells about two months after transplant. A year post-transplant, T-cell counts and diversity derived mostly from newly produced T cells. Several patients had high TCRbeta diversity at day 60; it came from surviving recipient T cells and thymic progenitors.

Using unique molecular identifiers, the investigators prepared the TCRbeta library. TCRdb recomputed calls from the PCR reads with MiXCR, one row per CDR3 protein. The data show 700,000 to 950,000 distinct CDR3 sequences, roughly 15% seen once. Germline-derived CDR1 and CDR2 are SQVTM and ANQGSEA. The V end was cut by 4 bases, the J end by 8 bases, with 14 bases between. The CDR3 has 12 amino acids. The receptor was isolated from a male patient between 10 and 17 years old who had a stem cell transplant for acute lymphoblastic leukemia, so the T cells may come from the graft donor. The genes are TRBV29-1 and TRBJ1-2, with no clear D. The specimen comprised PBMCs, mostly from graft donor cells, sampled 360 days after TCRalphabeta/CD19-depleted stem cell transplant. CDR3 nucleotide sequence: TGCAGCGTTGCCGGAACACGATTGGGCTACACCTTC. It encodes CSVAGTRLGYTF.